This T cell receptor (beta chain) is drawn from a study of identical twins listed by TCRdb under 2016. At the level of the whole study: The study deep-sequenced TCR alpha and beta repertoires from monozygotic twins, unrelated adults of various ages and cord blood to test whether fetal clonotypes persist. To rule out contamination, the twin experiments were replicated at different times with different library preparation protocols.

This clonotype appeared a few times. Its antigen remains unidentified. Qualities for individual bases were not recorded, and no much larger clone is one base off. All donors were healthy Caucasians. Three pairs of female monozygotic twins, all aged about 18 to 29 years, were included in the twin cohort. Positive isolation kits from Invitrogen were used to isolate the CD4+ and CD8+ T cell populations. Library preparation used 5' RACE. TCRdb shows the sequencer as Illumina HiSeq 2000. A universal primer binding site was added through template switching, and the final cDNA carried a unique molecular identifier so that TCR cDNA molecules could be counted accurately. Specific primers in the conserved constant-segment region were used to synthesize first-strand cDNA for TCR alpha and beta chains. To control for contamination, every cDNA library was double barcoded, receiving both a SMART-Mk sample barcode and Illumina barcodes. Two successive PCR steps introduced TruSeq adapter sequences along with Illumina sample barcodes. Sequencing of the TCR alpha and beta cDNA libraries was done on the Illumina HiSeq platform using custom primers. The paper's processing steps were these. MiGEC processed the raw reads to extract unique molecular identifiers, while MiXCR was used to determine the CDR3 positions. Recombination models were inferred per individual with the repgenHMM and IGoR tools using an EM algorithm. Shared clonotype analysis was performed with the tcR package in R, normalizing sharing by the product of cloneset sizes. To study raw recombination without the effects of thymic and clonal selection, out-of-frame nonproductive sequences were analyzed. TCRdb reprocessed the public reads (quality trimming at Q25 with fastp, clone calling with MiXCR) and kept in-frame beta chains. Each CDR3 protein appears once, grouped with its most common genes and DNA. These V and J calls derive from TCRdb rather than the authors' analysis. This sample holds a few hundred thousand distinct CDR3 sequences; 13% to 15% were observed only once. The ten largest clones add up to 0.95% to 1% of the sample.

Broad study findings and their caveats: Zero-insertion analyses could be partly confounded by invariant T cells such as MAIT and iNKT, though diverse VJ usage argued against such confounding for most clonotypes. In monozygotic twins, out-of-frame TCR alpha sharing was systematically underestimated by recombination models, although the models agreed with sharing between unrelated individuals. A weaker excess of twin sharing was found in beta out-of-frame sequences because the signal-to-noise ratio was lowered by fewer shared sequences. Because the same donors could not be followed over many years, the conclusions relied on cross-sectional statistical analysis. Out-of-frame TCR alpha sequences shared between twins showed an excess of low generation-probability sequences compared with coincidental sharing between unrelated individuals. Abundant cord blood beta clonotypes had fewer insertions, young adult naive repertoires showed a similar but weaker trend, and memory repertoires showed no such trend.

The CDR3 holds 13 amino acids from the cysteine to the phenylalanine. Only the CDR3 DNA is retained, 39 bases long and in frame from the first base. CDR1 is given as SQVTM and CDR2 as ANQGSEA, both from the germline V gene. Between the V and J ends, shortened by 6 bases and 2 bases respectively, the junction contains 13 bases. These data were also reused for a study on yellow fever vaccine responses in identical twins. The second paper further reports: The T cell response to vaccination in identical twins was reported by the authors to appear partly convergent and partly personalized. In the study, vaccine-responding T cell clones were precisely tracked in identical twins.

This TCR came from a woman younger than 30 in good health. The V gene is TRBV29-1 and the J gene is TRBJ2-5; the D gene is perhaps TRBD1, from 6 matching bases. The sample comprised CD4+ T cells sorted from blood. The bases are TGCAGCGTCGCCTTGGACAGTCAAGAGACCCAGTACTTC. Its translation reads: CSVALDSQETQYF.